This T cell receptor beta chain was recorded in a study of shared clonotypes between healthy human individuals. Points on this clone: Its antigen is currently unknown.

Measured with immunoSEQ multiplex PCR; TCRdb has only the in-frame clones, and not every one. The sample lists hundreds of thousands of clones; approximately 95% were seen once. This CDR3 is built from 13 residues. Germline loops: CDR1 MNHEY, CDR2 SMNVEV (reference sequence). Trimming removed 0 bases at V and 10 bases at J, with 11 bases between. General study findings and limits: Clonotype sharing among donors likely depends on sequencing depth.

Naive CD8 cells lacked CD45RO, underwent positive selection for CCR7 and left out terminally differentiated effector memory CD45RA+ cells. The material sequenced was naive CD8+ T cells sorted from blood. The chain has TRBV27 and TRBJ2-3; D remains ambiguous. The clonotype comes from a young woman in good health. The CDR3 sequence is CASSLSAAQAQYF. As DNA, the CDR3 is TGTGCCAGCAGTTTATCAGCTGCCCAGGCGCAGTATTTT.